This TCR beta chain was profiled in a study of monozygotic twins with inflammatory bowel disease. TCRdb reprocessed the 5' RACE reads, keeping one entry per CDR3 protein, no DNA. The sample data list 150,000 to 200,000 distinct CDR3 sequences. This CDR3 has 13 amino acids. The germline V gene encodes CDR1 LGHDT and CDR2 YNNKEL (reference sequence). Donors each contributed one blood sample measuring 2 to 3 ml. The rearrangement uses TRBV3-1 and TRBJ2-7; TCRdb gives TRBD2 as the D gene, but with no DNA this cannot be confirmed. The receptor was isolated from a human donor with ulcerative colitis or Crohn's disease, or a healthy co-twin of an affected twin (not recorded which). Sequenced input: blood. The CDR3: CASSQREYHEQYF.